This is a list of T cell receptor beta chains from one sample in a study of response to subunit inactivated influenza vaccine. TCRdb fed the RT-PCR reads into MiXCR, producing one record per CDR3 protein. This table has roughly 550,000 distinct CDR3 sequences, less than 25% appearing once. The same data also went into a second study, on T cells expressing NK-cell markers.

The specimen was CD4+ T cells sorted from PBMCs, collected 12 days after vaccination. The receptor source for this set is a man aged 50 to 60 who received an inactivated influenza vaccine. Each CDR3 is given with its conserved first and last residue. The order of the fields is D gene, V gene, J gene, clone size, CDR3 protein, CDR3 DNA. A D gene is named only where the DNA matches it firmly. A row's size may be missing; if present it is once, few, many or a size class.

D gene: TRBD1; V gene: TRBV20-1; J gene: TRBJ2-7; clone size: .; CDR3 protein: CSARDPRTGEYEQYF; CDR3 DNA: TGCAGTGCTAGAGATCCCCGGACAGGGGAGTACGAGCAGTACTTC
D gene: .; V gene: TRBV15; J gene: TRBJ2-7; clone size: .; CDR3 protein: CATSRDMTVYEQYF; CDR3 DNA: TGTGCCACCAGCAGAGATATGACAGTCTACGAGCAGTACTTC
D gene: .; V gene: TRBV7-3; J gene: TRBJ1-3; clone size: .; CDR3 protein: CASSLGRGNTIYF; CDR3 DNA: TGTGCCAGCAGCTTAGGCAGGGGAAACACCATATATTTT
D gene: TRBD1; V gene: TRBV6-6; J gene: TRBJ2-1; clone size: many; CDR3 protein: CASSSRGYNEQFF; CDR3 DNA: TGTGCCAGCAGCTCCAGGGGGTATAATGAGCAGTTCTTC
D gene: TRBD2; V gene: TRBV20-1; J gene: TRBJ2-1; clone size: .; CDR3 protein: CSAAPLAGALHEQFF; CDR3 DNA: TGCAGTGCCGCCCCCCTAGCGGGAGCGCTTCATGAGCAGTTCTTC
D gene: TRBD1; V gene: TRBV29-1; J gene: TRBJ2-3; clone size: .; CDR3 protein: CSVDRRGRSDTQYF; CDR3 DNA: TGCAGCGTTGATCGCAGGGGGCGCTCAGATACGCAGTATTTT
D gene: TRBD1; V gene: TRBV12-3/TRBV12-4; J gene: TRBJ1-1; clone size: many; CDR3 protein: CASSPPTGLFDEAFF; CDR3 DNA: TGTGCCAGCAGCCCCCCGACAGGGCTGTTTGATGAAGCTTTCTTT
D gene: .; V gene: TRBV12-3/TRBV12-4; J gene: TRBJ1-5; clone size: .; CDR3 protein: CASSFNREVNQPQHF; CDR3 DNA: TGTGCCAGCAGTTTTAACAGGGAGGTCAATCAGCCCCAGCATTTT
D gene: .; V gene: TRBV18; J gene: TRBJ2-7; clone size: .; CDR3 protein: CASSPSEKREQHF; CDR3 DNA: TGTGCCAGCTCACCATCGGAGAAACGGGAGCAGCACTTC
D gene: .; V gene: TRBV24-1; J gene: TRBJ2-1; clone size: .; CDR3 protein: CATSQPAGNEQFF; CDR3 DNA: TGTGCCACATCCCAGCCAGCCGGCAATGAGCAGTTCTTC
D gene: .; V gene: TRBV3-1; J gene: TRBJ1-1; clone size: few; CDR3 protein: CASSQVLGKGIPEAFF; CDR3 DNA: TGTGCCAGCAGCCAAGTTCTAGGGAAAGGGATACCTGAAGCTTTCTTT
D gene: .; V gene: TRBV12-3/TRBV12-4; J gene: TRBJ2-3; clone size: few; CDR3 protein: CASSLRATDTQYF; CDR3 DNA: TGTGCCAGCAGTTTACGTGCCACAGATACGCAGTATTTT
D gene: .; V gene: TRBV5-1; J gene: TRBJ2-2; clone size: .; CDR3 protein: CASSLDRVTGELFF; CDR3 DNA: TGCGCCAGCAGCTTGGACAGGGTGACCGGGGAGCTGTTTTTT
D gene: .; V gene: TRBV24-1; J gene: TRBJ1-5; clone size: .; CDR3 protein: CATSGRNSNQPQHF; CDR3 DNA: TGTGCCACCAGTGGGAGGAATAGCAATCAGCCCCAGCATTTT
D gene: TRBD1; V gene: TRBV4-1; J gene: TRBJ1-1; clone size: .; CDR3 protein: CASSQIGQGNTEAFF; CDR3 DNA: TGCGCCAGCAGCCAAATCGGACAGGGGAACACTGAAGCTTTCTTT
D gene: .; V gene: TRBV29-1; J gene: TRBJ1-2; clone size: .; CDR3 protein: CSVERGPGNYGYTF; CDR3 DNA: TGCAGCGTTGAACGTGGGCCAGGCAACTATGGCTACACCTTC
D gene: .; V gene: TRBV30; J gene: TRBJ1-1; clone size: few; CDR3 protein: CAWSANLGTEAFF; CDR3 DNA: TGTGCCTGGAGTGCGAACTTGGGCACTGAAGCTTTCTTT
D gene: TRBD2; V gene: TRBV5-1; J gene: TRBJ2-1; clone size: .; CDR3 protein: CASKASGSNEQFF; CDR3 DNA: TGCGCCAGCAAGGCTAGCGGGAGCAATGAGCAGTTCTTC
D gene: .; V gene: TRBV24-1; J gene: TRBJ2-5; clone size: few; CDR3 protein: CATSDPTGDRETQYF; CDR3 DNA: TGTGCCACCAGTGACCCGACGGGGGATCGGGAGACCCAGTACTTC
D gene: .; V gene: TRBV29-1; J gene: TRBJ2-7; clone size: many; CDR3 protein: CSAVTGGREQYF; CDR3 DNA: TGCAGCGCCGTAACGGGGGGCCGCGAGCAGTACTTC
D gene: TRBD2; V gene: TRBV5-1; J gene: TRBJ2-7; clone size: .; CDR3 protein: CASSPTSGPYEQYF; CDR3 DNA: TGCGCCAGCAGCCCAACTAGCGGGCCCTACGAGCAGTACTTC
D gene: TRBD1; V gene: TRBV28; J gene: TRBJ2-6; clone size: .; CDR3 protein: CASSLLGQGPSGANVLTF; CDR3 DNA: TGTGCCAGCAGTTTATTGGGACAGGGACCCTCTGGGGCCAACGTCCTGACTTTC
D gene: .; V gene: TRBV6-2/TRBV6-3; J gene: TRBJ2-7; clone size: .; CDR3 protein: CASSQGWGFSYEQYF; CDR3 DNA: TGTGCCAGCAGTCAGGGATGGGGCTTCTCCTACGAGCAGTACTTC
D gene: .; V gene: TRBV9; J gene: TRBJ2-1; clone size: few; CDR3 protein: CASSVGSQSSYNEQFF; CDR3 DNA: TGTGCCAGCAGCGTAGGATCCCAGAGCTCCTACAATGAGCAGTTCTTC
D gene: TRBD1; V gene: TRBV4-1; J gene: TRBJ2-1; clone size: .; CDR3 protein: CASSQEKAGTGAYNEQFF; CDR3 DNA: TGCGCCAGCAGCCAAGAGAAGGCCGGGACAGGGGCCTACAATGAGCAGTTCTTC
D gene: .; V gene: TRBV24-1; J gene: TRBJ2-1; clone size: .; CDR3 protein: CASGRFPGSNEQFF; CDR3 DNA: TGTGCCAGTGGACGGTTCCCAGGGTCCAATGAGCAGTTCTTC
D gene: TRBD2; V gene: TRBV3-1; J gene: TRBJ2-4; clone size: few; CDR3 protein: CASSQDPRLAVSLQYF; CDR3 DNA: TGTGCCAGCAGCCAAGACCCCAGACTAGCGGTTTCTCTTCAGTACTTC
D gene: .; V gene: TRBV6-2/TRBV6-3; J gene: TRBJ2-1; clone size: once; CDR3 protein: CASTQTSGGQGEQFF; CDR3 DNA: TGTGCCAGCACCCAAACGTCGGGGGGCCAGGGTGAGCAGTTCTTC